These 18 T cell receptor beta chains were sequenced from one sample in a study of blood T cells in healthy people across ages. It was with a sample-barcoded 5' primer and a J-beta primer mix that a second PCR of about 7 to 12 cycles was run. Via MiXCR, TCRdb re-called the 5' RACE reads, giving one row per CDR3 protein. The data hold approximately 770,000 distinct CDR3 sequences, with roughly 64% observed a single time. Input material: blood. The receptors come from a man aged 25 to 40 in good health.

The rearrangement uses TRBV6-5 and TRBJ1-4; D gene ambiguous. Germline loops: CDR1 MNHEY, CDR2 SVGAGI. V lost 5 bases and J 7 bases, leaving 14 bases between the germline ends. This CDR3 has 14 residues. The CDR3 region has the DNA TGTGCCAGCAGTCGATCGTGGAGGCTTGAAAAACTGTTTTTT. This codes for CASSRSWRLEKLFF.

This chain links TRBV5-1 with TRBJ1-1; the D is unclear. CDR1 SGHRS and CDR2 YFSETQ come from the germline V gene. The ends were cut back, 6 bases at V and 6 bases at J, with 15 bases in the middle. The CDR3 length is 13 residues. This CDR3 reads CASIGPGNAEAFF. The CDR3 DNA reads as TGCGCCAGCATCGGACCCGGTAACGCTGAAGCTTTCTTT.

The table lists this clonotype with a few counts. CDR3 amino acids: CASSFSRGYTF. DNA for the CDR3: TGTGCCAGCAGTTTTTCGAGGGGCTACACCTTC. The chain has TRBV6-5 and TRBJ1-2; no firm D call. This CDR3 is 11 amino acids long. CDR1 is MNHEY, CDR2 SVGAGI, per germline. V was shortened by 4 bases and J by 8 bases, with 8 bases between the two germline ends.

The chain has TRBV4-3 and TRBJ2-7; D gene unclear. Germline V lookup: CDR1 LGHNA, CDR2 YSLEER. The CDR3 is 15 residues long. The germline V and J ends were trimmed by 0 bases and 6 bases, with 15 bases remaining between them. CDR3 nucleotide sequence: TGCGCCAGCAGCCAAGATCAGGCCGGGCGAGGCGAGCAGTACTTC. It translates to CASSQDQAGRGEQYF.

The rearrangement links TRBV29-1 to TRBJ2-1; 10 bases line up with TRBD2. CDR1 is SQVTM and CDR2 is ANQGSEA in the germline V gene. The CDR3 runs to 17 residues. V shed 2 bases, J shed 7 bases, and the junction held 14 bases outside the gene matches. CDR3 sequence reads: CSVEPLLLAGVRNEQFF. The CDR3 DNA follows: TGCAGCGTTGAACCTTTGCTCCTAGCGGGAGTCCGGAATGAGCAGTTCTTC.

The chain recombines TRBV7-2 with TRBJ2-3; D unclear. Trimming cost V 9 bases and J 2 bases, with 15 bases left between them. The germline V gene encodes CDR1 SGHTA and CDR2 FQGNSA. The CDR3 spans 14 residues. The CDR3 bases are TGTGCCAGTAAACGTGACGGATACACAGATACGCAGTATTTT. Translation gives CASKRDGYTDTQYF.

The rearrangement joins TRBV7-2 to TRBJ2-7; the match to TRBD1 covers 10 bases. This CDR3 is built from 17 residues. The trim removed 1 base at V and 2 bases at J, leaving 8 bases unmatched. Germline V lookup: CDR1 SGHTA, CDR2 FQGNSA. The CDR3 bases are TGTGCCAGCAGCTTAGGGGCTGCGGGGACAGGGGCCTACGAGCAGTACTTC. Protein product: CASSLGAAGTGAYEQYF.

This clonotype was seen a handful of times. CDR3 sequence reads: CSASNQPQHF. DNA for the CDR3: TGCAGTGCTAGTAATCAGCCCCAGCATTTT. The rearrangement joins TRBV20-1 to TRBJ1-5; no clear D gene. Per germline, CDR1 DFQATT and CDR2 SNEGSKA (reference sequence). The V end was cut by 3 bases, the J end by 4 bases, with 1 base between. This CDR3 has 10 amino acids.

The rearrangement joins TRBV29-1 to TRBJ2-1; 7 bases agree with TRBD1. Trimming at V came to 4 bases and at J to 0 bases, leaving 6 bases not matched to a gene. Per germline, CDR1 SQVTM and CDR2 ANQGSEA. The CDR3 loop spans 15 amino acids. This CDR3 is CSVVLTGSSYNEQFF. In DNA, the CDR3 is TGCAGCGTTGTATTGACAGGGAGCTCCTACAATGAGCAGTTCTTC.

This chain uses TRBV7-2 with TRBJ1-5, with TRBD1 matching 9 bases. The CDR3 length is 14 residues. CDR1 SGHTA and CDR2 FQGNSA come from the germline V gene. Trimming removed 6 bases from V and 5 bases from J; junction bases left unmatched: 5. In nucleotides, the CDR3 is TGTGCCAGCAGTCGGGGACAGGGCGATCAGCCCCAGCATTTT. As protein: CASSRGQGDQPQHF.

The chain combines TRBV11-2 with TRBJ2-7; TRBD2 matches 8 bases. Germline CDR1 and CDR2: SGHAT and FQNNGV. V lost 5 bases to trimming and J lost 0 bases; unmatched junction nucleotides: 9. The CDR3 covers 16 residues. The CDR3 reads CASSTSTSGISYEQYF. The CDR3 DNA reads as TGTGCCAGCAGCACATCCACTAGCGGAATCTCCTACGAGCAGTACTTC.

There are a few counts of this clonotype. The CDR3 coding sequence is TGTGCCGCCCAGGGGTCGGTGGAGCAGTACTTC. It is translated as CAAQGSVEQYF. The rearrangement joins TRBV10-3 to TRBJ2-7; tentatively, D is TRBD1 (6 bases). Trimming pared 11 bases from V and 7 bases from J, leaving 15 bases between. The CDR3 length is 11 residues. The germline V gene has CDR1 ENHRY and CDR2 SYGVKD.

The CDR3 spells CASSLFFRSDQPQHF. The CDR3, as DNA: TGTGCCAGCAGCTTATTTTTCCGGAGTGATCAGCCCCAGCATTTT. The chain links TRBV7-2 to TRBJ1-5, with D unclear. With 2 bases removed from V and 5 bases from J, the gap between germline ends came to 13 bases. Germline CDR1 reads SGHTA; CDR2 reads FQGNSA. This CDR3 comprises 15 residues. Together with reference TRBV7-2 and TRBJ1-5, the CDR3 gives the full variable domain: GAGVSQSPSNKVTEKGKDVELRCDPISGHTALYWYRQSLGQGLEFLIYFQGNSAPDKSGLPSDRFSAERTGGSVSTLTIQRTQQEDSAVYLCASSLFFRSDQPQHFGDGTRLSIL.

Ten or more counts support this clonotype. V usage is TRBV29-1 and J usage is TRBJ2-5; TRBD2 matches 9 bases. The junction had 4 bases not matched to a gene; V was cut back by 8 bases and J by 3 bases. Germline lookup yields CDR1 SQVTM and CDR2 ANQGSEA. The CDR3 runs to 12 residues. CDR3 in DNA: TGCAGCCTGACTAGCGGAAAAGAGACCCAGTACTTC. This codes for CSLTSGKETQYF.

This clonotype was counted a few times. The V gene is TRBV20-1, the J gene TRBJ2-6; 8 bases fit TRBD1. This CDR3 is 16 amino acids long. V gave up 4 bases and J gave up 0 bases; unmatched junction bases: 5. Germline lookup yields CDR1 DFQATT and CDR2 SNEGSKA (reference sequence). CDR3 loop: CSATATGVSGANVLTF. The CDR3 nucleotides read TGCAGTGCTACCGCGACAGGGGTCTCTGGGGCCAACGTCCTGACTTTC.

This chain joins TRBV29-1 and TRBJ1-1; D is ambiguous. CDR1 is SQVTM and CDR2 is ANQGSEA in the germline V gene. Deletions cut 2 bases from V and 0 bases from J, with 7 bases between. The CDR3 is 13 residues long. The CDR3 protein is CSVEQQLNTEAFF. CDR3 in DNA: TGCAGCGTTGAACAACAGCTGAACACTGAAGCTTTCTTT.

This clonotype was observed a handful of times. CDR3: CASSLRISTDTQYF. CDR3 nucleotide sequence: TGTGCCAGCAGCTTACGAATTAGCACAGATACGCAGTATTTT. This chain joins TRBV7-2 and TRBJ2-3; no reliable D call. The germline V gene encodes CDR1 SGHTA and CDR2 FQGNSA. The CDR3 is 14 amino acids. Trimming removed 2 bases from V and 0 bases from J, with 6 bases in between. The variable domain in full, with the rest retrieved from reference TRBV7-2 and TRBJ2-3, is GAGVSQSPSNKVTEKGKDVELRCDPISGHTALYWYRQSLGQGLEFLIYFQGNSAPDKSGLPSDRFSAERTGGSVSTLTIQRTQQEDSAVYLCASSLRISTDTQYFGPGTRLTVL.

This clonotype was recorded at least ten times. A much larger clonotype is one base distant, so this may be a read error. The chain couples TRBV6-2 or TRBV6-3 to TRBJ2-7; possibly TRBD1 for D (6 bases). Germline V gives CDR1 MNHEY, CDR2 SVGEGT. This CDR3 comprises 14 residues. The CDR3 region has the DNA TGTGCCAGCAGTGACTCGGACAGCTCCTACGAGCAGTACTTC. Protein product: CASSDSDSSYEQYF.